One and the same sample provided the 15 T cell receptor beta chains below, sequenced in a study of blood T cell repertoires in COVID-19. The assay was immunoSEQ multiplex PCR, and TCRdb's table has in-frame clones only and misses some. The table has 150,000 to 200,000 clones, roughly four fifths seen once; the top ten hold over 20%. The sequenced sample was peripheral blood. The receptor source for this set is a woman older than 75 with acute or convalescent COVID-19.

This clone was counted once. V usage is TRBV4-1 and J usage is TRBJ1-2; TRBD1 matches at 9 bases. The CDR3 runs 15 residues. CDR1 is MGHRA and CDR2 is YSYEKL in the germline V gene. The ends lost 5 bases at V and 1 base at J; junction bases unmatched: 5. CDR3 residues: CASSLDRGSNYGYTF. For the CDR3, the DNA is TGCGCCAGCAGCTTAGACAGGGGGAGTAACTATGGCTACACCTTC.

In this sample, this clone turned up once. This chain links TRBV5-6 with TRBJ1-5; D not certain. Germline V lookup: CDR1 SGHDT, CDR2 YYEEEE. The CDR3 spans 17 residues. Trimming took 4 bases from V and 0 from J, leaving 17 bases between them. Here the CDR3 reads CASSLGRGSYSNQPQHF. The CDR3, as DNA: TGTGCCAGCAGCCTGGGTCGAGGTAGCTATAGCAATCAGCCCCAGCATTTT.

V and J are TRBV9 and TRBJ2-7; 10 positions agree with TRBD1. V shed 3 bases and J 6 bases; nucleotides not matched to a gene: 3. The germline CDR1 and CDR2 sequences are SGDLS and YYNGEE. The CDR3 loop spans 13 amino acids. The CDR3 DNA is TGTGCCAGCAGCGCCGGGACAGGGGTCGAGCAGTACTTC. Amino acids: CASSAGTGVEQYF.

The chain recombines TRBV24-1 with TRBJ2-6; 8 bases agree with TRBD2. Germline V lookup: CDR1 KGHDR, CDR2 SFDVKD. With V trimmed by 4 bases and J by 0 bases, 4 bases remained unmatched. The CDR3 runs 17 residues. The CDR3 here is CATSDGGGSSGANVLTF. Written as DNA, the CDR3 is TGTGCCACCAGTGACGGGGGGGGAAGCTCTGGGGCCAACGTCCTGACTTTC.

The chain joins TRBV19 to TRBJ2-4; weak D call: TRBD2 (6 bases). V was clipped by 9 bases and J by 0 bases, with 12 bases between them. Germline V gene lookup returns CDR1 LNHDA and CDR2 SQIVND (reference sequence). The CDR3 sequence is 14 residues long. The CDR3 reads CASGSGSAKNIQYF. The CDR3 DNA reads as TGTGCCAGCGGGAGTGGGTCAGCCAAAAACATTCAGTACTTC. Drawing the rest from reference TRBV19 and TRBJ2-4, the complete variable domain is DGGITQSPKYLFRKEGQNVTLSCEQNLNHDAMYWYRQDPGQGLRLIYYSQIVNDFQKGDIAEGYSVSREKKESFPLTVTSAQKNPTAFYLCASGSGSAKNIQYFGAGTRLSVL.

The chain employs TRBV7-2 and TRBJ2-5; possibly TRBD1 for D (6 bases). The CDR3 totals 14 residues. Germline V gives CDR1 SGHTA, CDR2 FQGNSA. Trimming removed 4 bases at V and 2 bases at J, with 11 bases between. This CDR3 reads CASSSGQTQETQYF. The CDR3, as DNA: TGTGCCAGCAGCTCAGGACAGACTCAAGAGACCCAGTACTTC. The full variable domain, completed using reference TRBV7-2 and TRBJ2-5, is GAGVSQSPSNKVTEKGKDVELRCDPISGHTALYWYRQSLGQGLEFLIYFQGNSAPDKSGLPSDRFSAERTGGSVSTLTIQRTQQEDSAVYLCASSSGQTQETQYFGPGTRLLVL.

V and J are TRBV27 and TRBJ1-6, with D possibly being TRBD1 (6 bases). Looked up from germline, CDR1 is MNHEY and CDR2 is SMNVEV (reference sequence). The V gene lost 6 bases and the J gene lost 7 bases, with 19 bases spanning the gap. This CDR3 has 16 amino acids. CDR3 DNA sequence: TGTGCCAGCAGCCCACAGGGACGGGGTGGGAATTCACCCCTCCACTTT. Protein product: CASSPQGRGGNSPLHF.

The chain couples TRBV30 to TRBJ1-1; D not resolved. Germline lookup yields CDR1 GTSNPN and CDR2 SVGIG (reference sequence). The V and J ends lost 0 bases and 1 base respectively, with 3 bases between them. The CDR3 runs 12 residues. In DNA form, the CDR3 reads TGTGCCTGGAGTGTCAAGAACACTGAAGCTTTCTTT. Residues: CAWSVKNTEAFF.

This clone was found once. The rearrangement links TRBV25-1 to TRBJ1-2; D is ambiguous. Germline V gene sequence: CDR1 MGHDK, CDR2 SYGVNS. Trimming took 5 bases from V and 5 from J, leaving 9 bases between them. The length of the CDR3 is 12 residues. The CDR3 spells CASSRQAYGYTF. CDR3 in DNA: TGTGCCAGCAGTCGGCAGGCATATGGCTACACCTTC.

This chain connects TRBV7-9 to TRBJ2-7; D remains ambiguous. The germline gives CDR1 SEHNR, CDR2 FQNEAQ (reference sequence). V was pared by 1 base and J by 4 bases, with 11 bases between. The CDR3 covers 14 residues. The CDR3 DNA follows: TGTGCCAGCAGCTTAGGTCTGGCCCCTTACGAGCAGTACTTC. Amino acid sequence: CASSLGLAPYEQYF.

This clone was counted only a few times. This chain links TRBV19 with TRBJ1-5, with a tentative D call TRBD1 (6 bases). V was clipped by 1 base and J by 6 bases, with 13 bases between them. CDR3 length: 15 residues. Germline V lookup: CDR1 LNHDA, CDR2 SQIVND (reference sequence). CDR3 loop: CASSIGTAPGQPQHF. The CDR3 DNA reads TGTGCCAGTAGTATAGGGACAGCCCCCGGTCAGCCCCAGCATTTT.

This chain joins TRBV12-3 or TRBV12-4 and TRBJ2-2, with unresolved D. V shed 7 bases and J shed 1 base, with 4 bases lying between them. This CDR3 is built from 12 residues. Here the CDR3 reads CASTMNTGELFF. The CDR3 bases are TGTGCCAGCACCATGAACACCGGGGAGCTGTTTTTT.

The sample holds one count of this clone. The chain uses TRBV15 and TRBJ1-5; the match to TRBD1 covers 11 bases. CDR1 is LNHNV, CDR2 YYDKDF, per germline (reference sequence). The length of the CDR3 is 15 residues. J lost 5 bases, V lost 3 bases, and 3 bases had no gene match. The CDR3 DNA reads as TGTGCCACCAGCAGGGCGGGACAGGGGGATCAGCCCCAGCATTTT. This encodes CATSRAGQGDQPQHF.

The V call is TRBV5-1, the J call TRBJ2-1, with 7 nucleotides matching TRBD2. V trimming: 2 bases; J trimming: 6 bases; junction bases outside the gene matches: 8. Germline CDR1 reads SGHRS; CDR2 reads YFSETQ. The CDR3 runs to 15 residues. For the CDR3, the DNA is TGCGCCAGCAGCTTCGGCGGGAGTTTCGGCAATGAGCAGTTCTTC. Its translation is CASSFGGSFGNEQFF.

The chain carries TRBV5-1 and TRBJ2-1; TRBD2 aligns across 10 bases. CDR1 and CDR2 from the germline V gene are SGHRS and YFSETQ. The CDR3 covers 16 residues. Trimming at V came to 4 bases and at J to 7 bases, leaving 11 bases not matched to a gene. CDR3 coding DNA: TGCGCCAGCAGCGTTGGAGCGGGAGGGCTCGGAAATGAGCAGTTCTTC. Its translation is CASSVGAGGLGNEQFF.